The rows below give T cell receptor beta chains drawn from one sample of a study of T cell changes during pregnancy in multiple sclerosis. Here immunoSEQ multiplex PCR was the method, and the copy in TCRdb shows in-frame clones only, minus some. The profile shows under 25,000 clones, roughly 86% of them singletons. The sample was CD8+ T cells from peripheral blood mononuclear cells, taken in the first trimester of pregnancy. Every receptor here comes from a female donor in good health, enrolled as a control in a pregnancy study. Each CDR3 is given with its conserved first and last residue. D genes are given only for firm matches. Clone sizes are given selectively: once, few, many, or a class where the clone is expanded.

V: TRBV19
J: TRBJ2-1
size: .
D: .
length: 13
CDR3: CASSIDMNNEQFF
DNA: TGTGCCAGTAGTATTGACATGAACAATGAGCAGTTCTTC

V: TRBV7-6
J: TRBJ1-1
size: .
D: TRBD1
length: 16
CDR3: CASSPGQGAMNTEAFF
DNA: TGTGCCAGCAGCCCGGGACAGGGGGCAATGAACACTGAAGCTTTCTTT

V: TRBV5-6
J: TRBJ1-2
size: .
D: .
length: 14
CDR3: CASSYQVQEGGYTF
DNA: TGTGCCAGCAGCTATCAGGTTCAGGAGGGTGGCTACACCTTC

V: TRBV6-4
J: TRBJ2-6
size: medium-sized
D: TRBD1
length: 15
CDR3: CASSGQGAGANVLTF
DNA: TGTGCCAGCAGTGGACAGGGGGCTGGGGCCAACGTCCTGACTTTC

V: TRBV4-1
J: TRBJ1-1
size: .
D: TRBD1
length: 14
CDR3: CASSPRAGGTEAFF
DNA: TGCGCCAGCAGCCCACGAGCAGGGGGCACTGAAGCTTTCTTT

V: TRBV2
J: TRBJ1-5
size: .
D: .
length: 14
CDR3: CASRRYQEHQPQHF
DNA: TGTGCCAGCAGGCGCTACCAGGAACATCAGCCCCAGCATTTT

V: TRBV15
J: TRBJ2-7
size: .
D: TRBD2
length: 16
CDR3: CATSRVAGQYFYEQYF
DNA: TGTGCCACCAGCAGAGTAGCGGGACAATACTTCTACGAGCAGTACTTC

V: TRBV28
J: TRBJ1-4
size: .
D: TRBD1
length: 15
CDR3: CASSAHRGRGEKLFF
DNA: TGTGCCAGCAGTGCCCACAGGGGGCGCGGTGAAAAACTGTTTTTT

V: TRBV4-2
J: TRBJ1-2
size: few
D: .
length: 14
CDR3: CASSQEAGTDGYTF
DNA: TGTGCCAGCAGCCAAGAGGCGGGCACAGATGGCTACACCTTC

V: TRBV12-5
J: TRBJ1-1
size: few
D: .
length: 13
CDR3: CASGLGGGTEAFF
DNA: TGTGCTAGTGGTTTAGGAGGCGGAACTGAAGCTTTCTTT

V: TRBV4-2
J: TRBJ2-1
size: .
D: TRBD2
length: 16
CDR3: CASSQGTSGSYNEQFF
DNA: TGTGCCAGCAGCCAAGGGACTAGCGGGAGCTACAATGAGCAGTTCTTC

V: TRBV4-3
J: TRBJ2-7
size: .
D: .
length: 14
CDR3: CASSQENPGYEQYF
DNA: TGCGCCAGCAGCCAAGAAAACCCAGGCTACGAGCAGTACTTC

V: TRBV6-4
J: TRBJ2-3
size: few
D: .
length: 14
CDR3: CASSDNGNADTQYF
DNA: TGTGCCAGCAGTGACAACGGTAACGCAGATACGCAGTATTTT

V: TRBV6-6
J: TRBJ1-1
size: .
D: TRBD1
length: 12
CDR3: CASSTGVTEAFF
DNA: TGTGCCAGCAGTACAGGGGTCACTGAAGCTTTCTTT

V: TRBV7-6
J: TRBJ2-1
size: .
D: TRBD2
length: 16
CDR3: CASSLVASGKGNEQFF
DNA: TGTGCCAGCAGCTTAGTTGCTAGCGGGAAGGGCAATGAGCAGTTCTTC

V: TRBV27
J: TRBJ2-1
size: .
D: TRBD1
length: 15
CDR3: CASSTRDRARNEQFF
DNA: TGTGCCAGCAGTACCCGGGACAGGGCTCGCAATGAGCAGTTCTTC

V: TRBV19
J: TRBJ2-7
size: .
D: TRBD1
length: 12
CDR3: CATSGTEVEQYF
DNA: TGTGCCACCTCCGGGACAGAGGTAGAGCAGTACTTC

V: TRBV28
J: TRBJ1-6
size: .
D: TRBD1
length: 14
CDR3: CASTTGTGGSPLHF
DNA: TGTGCCAGCACGACAGGGACTGGGGGTTCACCCCTCCACTTT

V: TRBV30
J: TRBJ2-3
size: .
D: TRBD1
length: 16
CDR3: CAWSVLVGQGADTQYF
DNA: TGTGCCTGGAGTGTACTTGTCGGACAGGGTGCAGATACGCAGTATTTT

V: TRBV28
J: TRBJ2-3
size: .
D: TRBD1
length: 17
CDR3: CASSGDRGSASTDTQYF
DNA: TGTGCCAGCTCTGGGGACAGGGGGTCAGCAAGCACAGATACGCAGTATTTT

V: TRBV6-4
J: TRBJ2-3
size: .
D: .
length: 14
CDR3: CASSDSEGSDTQYF
DNA: TGTGCCAGCAGTGACTCTGAGGGATCGGATACGCAGTATTTT

V: TRBV5-5
J: TRBJ1-1
size: .
D: .
length: 15
CDR3: CASSLGAGVGSAAFF
DNA: TGTGCCAGCAGCTTGGGGGCCGGTGTCGGATCTGCGGCTTTCTTT

V: TRBV6-5
J: TRBJ2-5
size: .
D: .
length: 16
CDR3: CASSYGAGGILETQYF
DNA: TGTGCCAGCAGTTACGGGGCAGGGGGGATTTTGGAGACCCAGTACTTC

V: TRBV4-3
J: TRBJ2-7
size: .
D: .
length: 14
CDR3: CASSPLRYSYEQYF
DNA: TGCGCCAGCAGCCCCCTGAGGTACTCCTACGAGCAGTACTTC

V: TRBV6-5
J: TRBJ2-7
size: .
D: TRBD2
length: 16
CDR3: CASSYSMASGTGEQYF
DNA: TGTGCCAGCAGTTACTCTATGGCTAGCGGGACGGGGGAGCAGTACTTC

V: TRBV6-4
J: TRBJ2-1
size: .
D: TRBD2
length: 15
CDR3: CASAGQAGNLNEQFF
DNA: TGTGCCTCAGCGGGGCAAGCGGGGAATCTCAATGAGCAGTTCTTC

V: TRBV6-1
J: TRBJ2-1
size: .
D: .
length: 12
CDR3: CATNHPDNEQFF
DNA: TGTGCCACCAACCATCCGGACAATGAGCAGTTCTTC

V: TRBV4-1
J: TRBJ1-3
size: .
D: .
length: 15
CDR3: CASSQDTGSGNTIYF
DNA: TGCGCCAGCAGCCAAGATACAGGGAGCGGAAACACCATATATTTT

V: TRBV9
J: TRBJ2-1
size: .
D: TRBD2
length: 17
CDR3: CASSVGEAGGSYNEQFF
DNA: TGTGCCAGCAGCGTAGGGGAAGCGGGGGGGTCCTACAATGAGCAGTTCTTC

V: TRBV6-4
J: TRBJ2-3
size: medium-sized
D: .
length: 15
CDR3: CASSDSTGSTDTQYF
DNA: TGTGCCAGCAGTGACTCGACGGGGAGCACAGATACGCAGTATTTT

V: TRBV4-1
J: TRBJ2-1
size: .
D: TRBD2
length: 14
CDR3: CASSSAGGLYEQFF
DNA: TGCGCCAGCAGCTCCGCGGGGGGGCTTTATGAGCAGTTCTTC

V: TRBV4-2
J: TRBJ2-7
size: .
D: .
length: 19
CDR3: CASSQQRYLQGRVGYEQYF
DNA: TGTGCCAGCAGCCAACAACGTTATCTTCAGGGGCGGGTTGGTTACGAGCAGTACTTC

V: TRBV4-1
J: TRBJ2-3
size: few
D: TRBD1
length: 16
CDR3: CASSDRDRESTDTQYF
DNA: TGCGCCAGCAGCGACCGGGACAGGGAAAGCACAGATACGCAGTATTTT

V: TRBV7-2
J: TRBJ2-2
size: .
D: TRBD2
length: 17
CDR3: CASSIPLAGANTGELFF
DNA: TGTGCCAGCAGCATTCCCCTAGCGGGGGCGAACACCGGGGAGCTGTTTTTT

V: TRBV6-5
J: TRBJ2-3
size: once
D: .
length: 15
CDR3: CASSPPPGGADTQYF
DNA: TGTGCCAGCAGTCCCCCTCCGGGGGGCGCAGATACGCAGTATTTT

V: TRBV15
J: TRBJ2-5
size: .
D: TRBD2
length: 13
CDR3: CATSHGGEETQYF
DNA: TGTGCCACCAGCCACGGGGGGGAAGAGACCCAGTACTTC

V: TRBV7-9
J: TRBJ2-3
size: .
D: .
length: 15
CDR3: CASSLVGASTDTQYF
DNA: TGTGCCAGCAGCTTAGTGGGGGCCAGCACAGATACGCAGTATTTT

V: TRBV4-1
J: TRBJ1-1
size: .
D: TRBD1
length: 19
CDR3: CASSQTGTGGKGVMAEAFF
DNA: TGCGCCAGCAGCCAAACCGGGACAGGGGGCAAGGGCGTAATGGCTGAAGCTTTCTTT

V: TRBV30
J: TRBJ2-7
size: once
D: .
length: 13
CDR3: CAWSVGHSYEQYF
DNA: TGTGCCTGGAGTGTGGGACATTCCTACGAGCAGTACTTC

V: TRBV6-4
J: TRBJ2-1
size: .
D: TRBD1
length: 13
CDR3: CASSPGTANEQFF
DNA: TGTGCCAGCAGTCCCGGGACAGCCAATGAGCAGTTCTTC

V: TRBV6-5
J: TRBJ1-1
size: .
D: TRBD1
length: 15
CDR3: CASRSTQGGVTEAFF
DNA: TGTGCCAGCAGGAGCACCCAGGGGGGCGTCACTGAAGCTTTCTTT

V: TRBV28
J: TRBJ2-7
size: .
D: TRBD1
length: 14
CDR3: CASRPGQGVTEQYF
DNA: TGTGCCAGCCGTCCGGGACAGGGTGTCACCGAGCAGTACTTC

V: TRBV15
J: TRBJ1-4
size: .
D: .
length: 15
CDR3: CATSRGREGGEKLFF
DNA: TGTGCCACCAGCAGAGGGAGGGAAGGAGGGGAAAAACTGTTTTTT

V: TRBV27
J: TRBJ2-6
size: .
D: .
length: 15
CDR3: CASSSLGGRANVLTF
DNA: TGTGCCAGCAGTTCGCTGGGGGGAAGGGCCAACGTCCTGACTTTC

V: TRBV15
J: TRBJ1-2
size: .
D: .
length: 16
CDR3: CATSRDQGLSNYGYTF
DNA: TGTGCCACCAGCAGAGACCAGGGGTTGTCTAACTATGGCTACACCTTC

V: TRBV30
J: TRBJ2-2
size: .
D: .
length: 14
CDR3: CAWSVVSVTGELFF
DNA: TGTGCCTGGAGTGTGGTCAGCGTGACCGGGGAGCTGTTTTTT

V: TRBV7-9
J: TRBJ1-2
size: .
D: TRBD1
length: 14
CDR3: CASSRRQGHYGYTF
DNA: TGTGCCAGCAGCCGCCGACAGGGACACTATGGCTACACCTTC

V: TRBV2
J: TRBJ1-2
size: once
D: .
length: 12
CDR3: CASIYTSAGYTF
DNA: TGTGCCAGCATATACACCAGCGCTGGCTACACCTTC

V: TRBV5-4
J: TRBJ2-1
size: once
D: .
length: 12
CDR3: CASSFRDNEQFF
DNA: TGTGCCAGCAGCTTCAGGGACAATGAGCAGTTCTTC

V: TRBV7-6
J: TRBJ2-3
size: .
D: TRBD2
length: 16
CDR3: CASSLAAAGGPNTQYF
DNA: TGTGCCAGCAGCTTAGCTGCAGCGGGGGGGCCGAATACGCAGTATTTT

V: TRBV19
J: TRBJ1-1
size: .
D: TRBD1
length: 15
CDR3: CASRGGGTGRTEAFF
DNA: TGTGCCAGCCGGGGAGGGGGGACAGGGCGCACTGAAGCTTTCTTT